This is a list of T cell receptor beta chains from one sample in a study of blood T cell repertoires in COVID-19. Repertoires were generated with immunoSEQ multiplex PCR, while TCRdb's copy carries only in-frame clones and drops some. The sample shows 300,000 to 350,000 clones, 88% of them seen only once. Source material: PBMCs or T cells enriched from blood (not recorded which). Receptors originate from a woman younger than 45 who had been exposed to COVID-19. CDR3s include the opening cysteine and the closing phenylalanine or tryptophan. D genes are given only for firm matches. Rows may omit the clone size; those that give it use once, few, many or a size class.

clone_size,d_call,v_call,cdr3_length,j_call,cdr3_aa,cdr3_nt
.,.,TRBV28,11,TRBJ2-5,CASSLSGTQYF,TGTGCCAGCAGTTTATCGGGGACCCAGTACTTC
.,.,TRBV7-9,13,TRBJ1-1,CASSLGNSPRAFF,TGTGCCAGCAGCTTAGGAAATAGTCCACGGGCTTTCTTT
once,.,TRBV6-5,11,TRBJ2-7,CASSYREEQYF,TGTGCCAGCAGTTACCGGGAAGAGCAGTACTTC
.,TRBD2,TRBV28,16,TRBJ2-7,CASSFRLAGTSNEQYF,TGTGCCAGCAGTTTCCGACTAGCGGGTACGAGCAACGAGCAGTACTTC
once,.,TRBV28,13,TRBJ1-6,CASSLFSGNSLHF,TGTGCCAGCAGTTTATTCTCGGGGAACTCCCTCCACTTT
few,.,TRBV11-2,12,TRBJ2-2,CASSFITGELFF,TGTGCCAGCAGCTTTATTACCGGGGAGCTGTTTTTT
.,TRBD1,TRBV10-3,16,TRBJ2-7,CAISETGQGRSYEQYF,TGTGCCATCAGTGAGACCGGACAGGGGAGGTCCTACGAGCAGTACTTC
few,TRBD2,TRBV5-4,16,TRBJ2-2,CASSLGLAANTGELFF,TGTGCCAGCAGCTTGGGCCTAGCGGCAAACACCGGGGAGCTGTTTTTT
few,TRBD2,TRBV3-1/TRBV3-2,15,TRBJ2-3,CASSQGGSEVDTQYF,TGTGCCAGCAGCCAAGGCGGGAGTGAGGTAGATACGCAGTATTTT
.,TRBD1,TRBV6-5,15,TRBJ1-4,CASRGQGTTNEKLFF,TGTGCCAGCAGAGGACAGGGGACAACTAATGAAAAACTGTTTTTT
.,.,TRBV5-8,17,TRBJ2-7,CASSLADGAGVAYEQYF,TGTGCCAGCAGCTTGGCCGATGGGGCAGGGGTGGCCTACGAGCAGTACTTC
.,TRBD1,TRBV27,13,TRBJ1-3,CASSTGVVDTIYF,TGTGCCAGCTCAACAGGGGTTGTGGACACCATATATTTT
once,.,TRBV27,11,TRBJ1-6,CASLGGATLHF,TGTGCCAGCCTAGGGGGGGCCACCCTCCACTTT
.,.,TRBV7-2,14,TRBJ2-3,CASSLPLTSDTQYF,TGTGCCAGCAGCCTCCCGCTAACTTCAGATACGCAGTATTTT
.,TRBD2,TRBV28,15,TRBJ2-3,CASRTAGSLTDTQYF,TGTGCCAGCAGGACAGCGGGGTCCCTCACAGATACGCAGTATTTT
.,TRBD2,TRBV4-1,16,TRBJ2-1,CASSQGSSGPGNEQFF,TGCGCCAGCAGCCAAGGGTCTAGCGGCCCAGGGAATGAGCAGTTCTTC
.,TRBD1,TRBV5-1,14,TRBJ2-5,CASSSRTGEETQYF,TGCGCCAGCAGCTCCCGGACAGGGGAAGAGACCCAGTACTTC
.,TRBD1,TRBV28,15,TRBJ1-1,CASSSWTGEDTEAFF,TGTGCCAGCAGTTCTTGGACAGGGGAGGACACTGAAGCTTTCTTT
.,TRBD2,TRBV7-8,15,TRBJ2-1,CATLGAGGLTNEQFF,TGTGCCACCCTGGGGGCGGGAGGGTTAACTAATGAGCAGTTCTTC
.,.,TRBV12-5,14,TRBJ2-7,CASSDTTTVYEQYF,TGTGCTAGTTCGGACACTACTACGGTCTACGAGCAGTACTTC
.,TRBD2,TRBV5-1,17,TRBJ2-1,CASSVGHSGRVLNEQFF,TGCGCCAGCAGCGTGGGACATAGCGGGAGGGTTCTCAATGAGCAGTTCTTC
.,.,TRBV9,13,TRBJ1-1,CASSVAPDTEAFF,TGTGCCAGCAGCGTAGCTCCTGACACTGAAGCTTTCTTT
.,.,TRBV7-9,16,TRBJ2-3,CASSLEGGAGTDTQYF,TGTGCCAGCAGCTTAGAGGGGGGGGCTGGCACAGATACGCAGTATTTT
.,.,TRBV24-1,12,TRBJ1-2,CATSDRTDGYTF,TGTGCCACCAGTGATCGGACAGATGGCTACACCTTC
few,.,TRBV19,14,TRBJ1-5,CASKGPERNQPQHF,TGTGCCAGTAAGGGCCCTGAGCGGAATCAGCCCCAGCATTTT
.,TRBD2,TRBV28,20,TRBJ2-5,CASSSPGTSGRLWGQETQYF,TGTGCCAGCAGTTCCCCCGGGACTAGCGGGAGGCTCTGGGGACAAGAGACCCAGTACTTC
.,TRBD1,TRBV11-3,17,TRBJ1-3,CASSRDREVRPGNTIYF,TGTGCCAGCAGCCGCGACAGGGAGGTACGCCCTGGAAACACCATATATTTT
.,.,TRBV27,15,TRBJ2-2,CASRPGLGDTGELFF,TGTGCCAGCAGGCCCGGACTCGGGGACACCGGGGAGCTGTTTTTT
.,TRBD1,TRBV5-1,18,TRBJ2-5,CASSLKQGVGPNRETQYF,TGCGCCAGCAGCTTGAAACAGGGGGTGGGCCCCAACCGGGAGACCCAGTACTTC
.,.,TRBV28,16,TRBJ1-4,CASSPAGAAGDEKLFF,TGTGCCAGCAGTCCGGCCGGGGCAGCGGGGGATGAAAAACTGTTTTTT
.,.,TRBV14,15,TRBJ2-7,CASSQDIGGPYEQYF,TGTGCCAGCAGCCAAGATATTGGAGGTCCCTACGAGCAGTACTTC
.,.,TRBV11-2,12,TRBJ2-7,CASRPTSYEQYF,TGTGCCAGCAGGCCGACTAGTTACGAGCAGTACTTC
.,.,TRBV7-2,14,TRBJ1-5,CASSLDRDGQPQHF,TGTGCCAGCAGCTTAGACAGGGATGGTCAGCCCCAGCATTTT
.,TRBD1,TRBV6-2/TRBV6-3,15,TRBJ1-5,CASSPGTGGGQPQHF,TGTGCCAGCAGCCCTGGGACAGGGGGCGGCCAGCCCCAGCATTTT
.,.,TRBV27,15,TRBJ1-2,CASSLSRAARSGYTF,TGTGCCAGCAGTTTATCCAGGGCGGCTCGGAGTGGCTACACCTTC
.,TRBD2,TRBV5-1,20,TRBJ2-3,CASSPPKTSGSSRGTDTQYF,TGCGCCAGCAGCCCCCCTAAGACTAGCGGGAGTTCCCGTGGCACAGATACGCAGTATTTT
few,TRBD1,TRBV5-4,16,TRBJ2-1,CASSLGHRGYGIEQFF,TGTGCCAGCAGCTTGGGACACAGGGGTTACGGGATTGAGCAGTTCTTC
.,TRBD1,TRBV10-3,14,TRBJ1-6,CAIKEGAENSPLHF,TGTGCCATCAAAGAGGGGGCAGAAAATTCACCCCTCCACTTT
.,TRBD2,TRBV9,18,TRBJ2-1,CASSHPGLAGGPNNEQFF,TGTGCCAGCAGTCATCCGGGACTAGCGGGAGGGCCGAACAATGAGCAGTTCTTC
.,.,TRBV9,16,TRBJ1-5,CASSVGDSDSNQPQHF,TGTGCCAGCAGCGTAGGAGACAGTGATAGCAATCAGCCCCAGCATTTT
.,TRBD1,TRBV6-1,17,TRBJ1-6,CASREGTGGSYNSPLHF,TGTGCCAGCAGGGAAGGGACAGGGGGATCCTATAATTCACCCCTCCACTTT
.,TRBD1,TRBV28,15,TRBJ2-3,CASSSTGGSTDTQYF,TGTGCCAGCAGTTCCACAGGGGGCAGCACAGATACGCAGTATTTT
.,TRBD1,TRBV3-1/TRBV3-2,13,TRBJ1-1,CASQQGSSTEAFF,TGTGCCAGCCAACAGGGGTCGAGCACTGAAGCTTTCTTT
.,.,TRBV6-6,15,TRBJ1-3,CASSRSGASGNTIYF,TGTGCCAGCAGTCGATCAGGGGCGTCTGGAAACACCATATATTTT
.,.,TRBV3-1/TRBV3-2,14,TRBJ1-1,CASSQDAGRQGAFF,TGTGCCAGCAGCCAAGATGCAGGGCGGCAGGGTGCTTTCTTT
.,TRBD1,TRBV15,15,TRBJ2-2,CATSWTGSNTGELFF,TGTGCCACCAGCTGGACAGGATCTAACACCGGGGAGCTGTTTTTT
.,TRBD2,TRBV6-2/TRBV6-3,16,TRBJ2-5,CASIPGGLAGGETQYF,TGTGCCAGCATCCCCGGGGGCTTAGCGGGAGGGGAGACCCAGTACTTC
.,.,TRBV7-3,16,TRBJ2-3,CASSNPTGTSTDTQYF,TGTGCCAGCAGCAACCCCACCGGGACTAGCACAGATACGCAGTATTTT
.,TRBD1,TRBV7-9,14,TRBJ1-2,CASTDVGQGYGYTF,TGTGCCAGCACGGACGTGGGACAGGGATACGGCTACACCTTC
.,.,TRBV24-1,16,TRBJ2-1,CATSDSAGQANNEQFF,TGTGCCACCAGTGATTCGGCAGGTCAGGCAAACAATGAGCAGTTCTTC
.,TRBD2,TRBV15,14,TRBJ2-7,CATSRASGNYEQYF,TGTGCCACCAGCAGAGCTAGCGGGAACTACGAGCAGTACTTC
.,TRBD1,TRBV15,16,TRBJ2-7,CATSREGRTGRYEQYF,TGTGCCACCAGCAGAGAAGGTCGGACAGGGAGATACGAGCAGTACTTC
once,.,TRBV28,12,TRBJ1-1,CAIQTSGTEAFF,TGTGCCATTCAAACGTCCGGGACTGAAGCTTTCTTT